A single sample is the source of the 14 T cell receptor beta chains below, sequenced in a study of molecular identifiers for immune sequencing clone quantification. Via MiXCR, TCRdb re-called the PCR reads, giving one row per CDR3 protein. The table lists about half a million distinct CDR3 sequences, about 21% of them singletons. Sequences were obtained from naive CD8+ T cells from blood, with Jurkat cell RNA spiked in. Subset: FACS-sorted CD8+CD4-CCR7+CD45RA+ naive T cells. The receptor source for this set is a human donor in good health. Some libraries in this study had Jurkat cell RNA spiked in.

CDR3 protein: CAIRDPGQGYEQYF. The CDR3 DNA reads TGTGCCATCAGGGACCCGGGACAGGGCTACGAGCAGTACTTC. The chain employs TRBV10-3 and TRBJ2-7, with 9 nucleotides matching TRBD1. CDR3 length: 14 residues. The ends lost 6 bases at V and 3 bases at J; junction bases unmatched: 6. Germline V gene lookup returns CDR1 ENHRY and CDR2 SYGVKD.

The rearrangement links TRBV20-1 to TRBJ1-2; TRBD1 agrees at 8 bases. V shed 2 bases, J shed 6 bases, and the junction held 8 bases outside the gene matches. The CDR3 has 14 residues. Per germline, CDR1 DFQATT and CDR2 SNEGSKA (reference sequence). DNA of the CDR3: TGCAGTGCTAGATTCCGCAGGGGGCAGGATGGCTACACCTTC. Residues: CSARFRRGQDGYTF.

This clonotype was counted ten times or more. This chain uses TRBV27 with TRBJ2-7; D may be TRBD1 (8 bases). V lost 3 bases and J 2 bases, leaving 14 bases between the germline ends. The CDR3 spans 15 residues. The germline V gene has CDR1 MNHEY and CDR2 SMNVEV (reference sequence). Here the CDR3 DNA reads TGTGCCAGCAGTTTCCGCGGGGGACAGGCCTACGAGCAGTACTTC. Translation: CASSFRGGQAYEQYF.

This clonotype was detected a few times. This chain uses TRBV3-1 with TRBJ2-1; 12 bases align to TRBD2. In germline, CDR1 is LGHDT, CDR2 YNNKEL (reference sequence). J gave up 5 bases and V 1 base, and 3 bases lay outside the gene matches. The CDR3 loop spans 16 amino acids. The CDR3 nucleotides are TGTGCCAGCAGCCAAGGCCGACTAGCGGGGGACAATGAGCAGTTCTTC. It specifies CASSQGRLAGDNEQFF.

This clonotype has a count of ten or more. The J gene is TRBJ2-2, the V gene TRBV28; maybe TRBD1 (6 bases). Per germline, CDR1 MDHEN and CDR2 SYDVKM. V lost 5 bases and J 1 base, leaving 8 bases between the germline ends. The length of the CDR3 is 14 residues. The CDR3 loop reads CASSPTGNTGELFF. DNA for the CDR3: TGTGCCAGCAGTCCGACAGGGAACACCGGGGAGCTGTTTTTT.

This clonotype was detected ten times or more. The V and J genes are TRBV28 and TRBJ1-4; D gene uncertain. V shed 6 bases and J shed 0 bases, with 17 bases lying between them. The CDR3 is 17 residues long. The germline V gene has CDR1 MDHEN and CDR2 SYDVKM. Written as DNA, the CDR3 is TGTGCCAGCAGCCGCCCCGGGTCAGCAGCAACTAATGAAAAACTGTTTTTT. This sequence encodes CASSRPGSAATNEKLFF.

This clonotype was recorded at least ten times. The chain combines TRBV19 with TRBJ1-4; TRBD1 matches at 8 bases. Germline lookup yields CDR1 LNHDA and CDR2 SQIVND (reference sequence). The J segment lost 7 bases and the V segment lost 5 bases, leaving 6 bases of the junction unmatched. This CDR3 has 14 amino acids. CDR3 protein: CASSVDRGGEKLFF. DNA for the CDR3: TGTGCCAGTAGTGTCGACAGGGGTGGTGAAAAACTGTTTTTT.

The gene calls are TRBV6-1 and TRBJ1-3; D is uncertain. Trimming took 2 bases from V and 2 from J, leaving 7 bases between them. The V gene's germline CDR1 is MNHNS and CDR2 SASEGT. CDR3 length equals 14 residues. The CDR3 sequence is CASSELGTGNTIYF. The CDR3 coding sequence is TGTGCCAGCAGTGAACTGGGAACTGGAAACACCATATATTTT.

The sample holds many counts of this clonotype. The genes are TRBV6-1 and TRBJ2-7; possibly TRBD1 or TRBD2 for D (5 bases each). The V end lost 7 bases, the J end lost 1 base, and 8 bases lay between the germline ends. Germline values: CDR1 MNHNS, CDR2 SASEGT. The CDR3 extends over 12 amino acids. The DNA for the CDR3 is TGTGCCAGCAATGAGGGGTCCTACGAGCAGTACTTC. It specifies CASNEGSYEQYF.

The table lists this clonotype with a few counts. The CDR3 spells CASPHEQYF. CDR3 nucleotides: TGTGCATCCCCCCACGAGCAGTACTTC. The J gene is TRBJ2-7, the V gene TRBV10-3; no clear D. Looked up from germline, CDR1 is ENHRY and CDR2 is SYGVKD. The CDR3 length is 9 residues.

This clonotype was seen ten or more times. This sequence joins TRBV20-1 and TRBJ2-3, with D perhaps TRBD2 (6 bases). Germline CDR1 is DFQATT and CDR2 is SNEGSKA (reference sequence). The germline V and J ends were trimmed by 1 base and 0 bases, with 8 bases remaining between them. This CDR3 has 14 amino acids. CDR3: CSARAAGSTDTQYF. CDR3 bases: TGCAGTGCTAGAGCCGCGGGGAGCACAGATACGCAGTATTTT.

There are a few counts of this clonotype. Sequence at one end of the junction differs from germline and may be a read error. The chain has TRBV7-2 and TRBJ2-7, with TRBD2 matching 9 bases. Per germline, CDR1 SGHTA and CDR2 FQGNSA. The CDR3 spans 17 residues. CDR3 DNA: TGTGCCGGCAGCTTAGATCCAATCTTAGCGGGAGACTACGAGCAGTACTTC. Translated, it gives CAGSLDPILAGDYEQYF.

Only a few counts were recorded for this clonotype. The chain is built from TRBV6-2 or TRBV6-3 and TRBJ2-7; unclear D gene. Trimming cost V 3 bases and J 6 bases, with 12 bases left between them. CDR3 length: 13 amino acids. Germline CDR1 is MNHEY and CDR2 is SVGEGT. CDR3: CASSYISPLEQYF. The CDR3 bases are TGTGCCAGCAGTTATATCAGTCCCCTCGAGCAGTACTTC.

The chain is built from TRBV10-2 and TRBJ2-5; D ambiguous. This CDR3 is 20 amino acids long. Trimming removed 1 base from V and 0 bases from J, with 24 bases in between. The germline CDR1 and CDR2 sequences are WSHSY and SAAADI. The CDR3 sequence: CASSEWSEARLSVYQETQYF. The CDR3 DNA reads TGCGCCAGCAGTGAGTGGTCCGAGGCGAGGCTATCCGTGTACCAAGAGACCCAGTACTTC.